This T cell receptor beta chain was identified in a study of T cells after yellow fever vaccination. TCRdb redid the calling of the 5' RACE reads with MiXCR, one entry per CDR3 protein. The table lists approximately 300,000 distinct CDR3 sequences, around 7% of them singletons. The J segment lost 9 bases and the V segment lost 4 bases, leaving 12 bases of the junction unmatched. The germline V gene has CDR1 SGHRS and CDR2 YFSETQ. The CDR3 contains 15 residues. This clonotype was counted at least ten times. This clonotype was sampled from a man aged 18 to 29 who received the YFV17D yellow fever vaccine. This sample comprised PBMCs, obtained around 45 days after the first yellow fever vaccination. The chain is built from TRBV5-1 and TRBJ2-1, with TRBD2 matching 8 bases. The CDR3 sequence: CASSQEGTSSREQFF. The CDR3 nucleotides are TGCGCCAGCAGCCAAGAGGGGACTAGTTCCCGTGAGCAGTTCTTC.